The present T cell receptor (beta chain) was sequenced within a study of CD8 T cells in acute hepatitis C reinfection. Study information: TCRbeta of HCV NS3-1073-specific CD8+ T cells was profiled. Study observations and caveats: Preferential TRBV04 and TRBV06 usage appeared in all groups and was not explained by the naive pool. A V04-02/J02-02 clonotype was among over ten public ones, independent of outcome.

Profiling relied on immunoSEQ multiplex PCR, and the TCRdb table lists in-frame clones only, not all of them. The table records about 3,900 clones, around two fifths of them present only once. After removal of 5 bases from V and 6 bases from J, the junction contained 9 bases not matched to a gene. The CDR3 consists of 16 residues. Germline CDR1 SNHLY, CDR2 FYNNEI. The time point was: acute HCV infection, within 168 days of estimated infection date. The hepatitis C virus-specific receptor repertoire was characterized directly ex vivo, with no prior expansion in culture. By proportion, this clone is medium-sized.

This rearrangement joins TRBV2 to TRBJ2-2, with 10 positions matching TRBD2. The sample was HCV NS3-1073 tetramer-sorted CD8+ T cells from PBMCs, taken during acute infection. The receptor was isolated from a man aged 30-40 years with chronic hepatitis C. CDR3 region: CASSPRTSGEPGELFF. The CDR3 nucleotides read TGTGCCAGCAGTCCCAGGACTAGCGGCGAGCCCGGGGAGCTGTTTTTT.